The clone carrying this TCR beta chain was detected only once. This sample is drawn from a study of blood T cell repertoires in COVID-19. The table came from immunoSEQ multiplex PCR; TCRdb's copy has only in-frame clones and leaves some out. Of around 200,000 clones listed, more than 80% are singletons. The CDR3 spans 13 residues. The J segment lost 6 bases and the V segment lost 6 bases, leaving 7 bases of the junction unmatched. The study drew participants aged about 18 to 95 years from approximately 25 US areas. Participants' own reports of clinical history determined their cohort assignment. The study counted Cohort 3 donors as recovered given two negative PCRs, clearance, or symptom resolution.

The specimen was PBMCs or T cells enriched from blood (not recorded which). The J gene is TRBJ1-1, the V gene TRBV12-3 or TRBV12-4; TRBD1 matches 7 bases. This TCR came from a man in his forties who had recovered from COVID-19. CDR3 DNA sequence: TGTGCCAGCAGCCGGGACAGTAGTCCTGAAGCTTTCTTT. Translated, it gives CASSRDSSPEAFF.